Presented here are 19 T cell receptor beta chains from one specimen sequenced in a study of cytomegalovirus exposure and HLA in healthy donors. The PCR had 60 Vbeta and 13 Jbeta primers. Method: immunoSEQ multiplex PCR; TCRdb's copy keeps in-frame clones and lacks some. The table lists about 160,000 clones, approximately 80% of them singletons. Sequencing was performed on PBMCs. These receptors originate from a male donor in good health and CMV-seropositive.

The rearrangement joins TRBV5-4 to TRBJ2-1; D remains unclear. V dropped 1 base and J dropped 7 bases, with 12 bases sitting between them. The germline CDR1 and CDR2 sequences are SGHNT and YYREEE (reference sequence). This CDR3 has 14 residues. The CDR3 here is CASSLRMATNEQFF. Here the CDR3 DNA reads TGTGCCAGCAGCTTGAGAATGGCCACAAATGAGCAGTTCTTC. Based on the CDR3 plus reference TRBV5-4 and TRBJ2-1, the full variable domain is ETGVTQSPTHLIKTRGQQVTLRCSSQSGHNTVSWYQQALGQGPQFIFQYYREEENGRGNFPPRFSGLQFPNYSSELNVNALELDDSALYLCASSLRMATNEQFFGPGTRLTVL.

Turning to this clone: One end of the junction fails to match germline, which may point to a read error. The DNA for the CDR3 is TGTTCCAGCAGCTTAGCCCCGGGACAGGGGGGCTACGAGCAGTACTTC. This encodes CSSSLAPGQGGYEQYF. The V gene is TRBV7-9, the J gene TRBJ2-7; 11 bases line up with TRBD1. CDR3 size: 16 residues. CDR1 and CDR2 (germline): SEHNR, FQNEAQ (reference sequence).

This clone was recorded only once. The gene calls are TRBV7-9 and TRBJ1-4, with 8 bases matching TRBD1. Germline V CDR1 and CDR2: SEHNR, FQNEAQ (reference sequence). The CDR3 is made up of 15 amino acids. J lost 6 bases, V lost 6 bases, and 9 bases had no gene match. CDR3 DNA: TGTGCCAGCAGTTCCACAGGGGGTTTAGATGAAAAACTGTTTTTT. Translation gives CASSSTGGLDEKLFF.

V and J are TRBV5-8 and TRBJ1-2; D unresolved. With 4 bases removed from V and 4 bases from J, the gap between germline ends came to 8 bases. Germline V CDR1 and CDR2: SGHTS, YDEGEE. This CDR3 is built from 12 residues. The CDR3 here is CASSVRVYGYTF. The CDR3 DNA follows: TGTGCCAGCAGCGTGCGGGTCTATGGCTACACCTTC. Full variable domain (remainder filled in from reference TRBV5-8 and TRBJ1-2): EAGVTQSPTHLIKTRGQQATLRCSPISGHTSVYWYQQALGLGLQFLLWYDEGEERNRGNFPPRFSGRQFPNYSSELNVNALELEDSALYLCASSVRVYGYTFGSGTRLTVV.

The V gene is TRBV6-6, the J gene TRBJ1-6; D unresolved. Trimming pared 0 bases from V and 4 bases from J, leaving 7 bases between. CDR1 is MNHNY, CDR2 SVGAGI, per germline (reference sequence). The CDR3 loop spans 15 amino acids. The CDR3, as DNA: TGTGCCAGCAGTTACTCACAGAGTTATAATTCACCCCTCCACTTT. Residues: CASSYSQSYNSPLHF.

This chain uses TRBV29-1 with TRBJ1-5; D is unclear. The germline gives CDR1 SQVTM, CDR2 ANQGSEA. V was pared by 4 bases and J by 5 bases, with 12 bases between. The CDR3 is 13 amino acids. The CDR3 DNA is TGCAGCGTTGCTCTCCAGCGTGATCAGCCCCAGCATTTT. This encodes CSVALQRDQPQHF.

A few counts support this clone. This rearrangement joins TRBV18 to TRBJ2-6; D is ambiguous. The germline V gene encodes CDR1 KGHSH and CDR2 LQKENI. The CDR3 totals 15 residues. Trimming shortened V by 2 bases and J by 2 bases, and 7 bases separated the two germline ends. CDR3 region: CASSPSVPGANVLTF. CDR3 DNA: TGTGCCAGCTCACCATCGGTACCTGGGGCCAACGTCCTGACTTTC.

This chain joins TRBV6-4 and TRBJ1-2; unclear D gene. From germline, CDR1 is MRHNA and CDR2 SNTAGT. Trimming cost V 4 bases and J 5 bases, with 14 bases left between them. The CDR3 is made up of 14 amino acids. Here the CDR3 reads CASSVEQLGYGYTF. CDR3 bases: TGTGCCAGCAGTGTGGAACAGCTTGGGTATGGCTACACCTTC.

The table lists this clone with a few counts. The gene calls are TRBV6-1 and TRBJ1-2, with a weak D call TRBD1 (5 bases). The germline V gene has CDR1 MNHNS and CDR2 SASEGT. The length of the CDR3 is 14 residues. V was cut by 1 base and J by 4 bases, with 10 bases left in between. CDR3 DNA sequence: TGTGCCAGCAGTGAAGGTCCAGGGCCCTATGGCTACACCTTC. Protein sequence: CASSEGPGPYGYTF.

This clone has a single count. The rearrangement joins TRBV30 to TRBJ1-6; D remains ambiguous. The CDR3 loop spans 14 amino acids. V dropped 0 bases and J dropped 7 bases, with 10 bases sitting between them. Germline CDR1 is GTSNPN and CDR2 is SVGIG (reference sequence). The chain's CDR3 is CAWSVQLLNSPLHF. The CDR3 DNA follows: TGTGCCTGGAGTGTACAGTTGCTCAATTCACCCCTCCACTTT.

This chain links TRBV27 with TRBJ2-7, with D unclear. The CDR3 has 13 amino acids. Germline V gene data show CDR1 as MNHEY and CDR2 as SMNVEV (reference sequence). Trimming took off 4 bases at V and 0 bases at J, with 7 bases between the two ends. The chain's CDR3 is CASSSHISYEQYF. DNA of the CDR3: TGTGCCAGCAGTTCCCACATCTCCTACGAGCAGTACTTC.

This clone was observed a few times. The V gene is TRBV4-1, the J gene TRBJ1-2; TRBD1 agrees at 7 bases. CDR3 size: 17 residues. V lost 2 bases and J lost 2; bases outside the gene matches: 11. The germline V gene has CDR1 MGHRA and CDR2 YSYEKL. The CDR3 bases are TGCGCCAGCAGCCAACCCGCGAAGGCGGACAGGAACTATGGCTACACCTTC. This sequence encodes CASSQPAKADRNYGYTF.

The V and J genes are TRBV5-1 and TRBJ2-1; TRBD2 matches at 12 bases. The CDR3 contains 16 residues. The V segment lost 0 bases and the J segment 9 bases; nucleotides outside the gene matches: 7. The germline V gene has CDR1 SGHRS and CDR2 YFSETQ. CDR3 sequence: CASSLAASGRAGEQFF. The CDR3 DNA reads as TGCGCCAGCAGCTTGGCAGCTAGCGGGAGGGCCGGTGAGCAGTTCTTC.

The chain is built from TRBV10-3 and TRBJ2-7, with TRBD2 matching 14 bases. V shed 6 bases and J 6 bases; nucleotides not matched to a gene: 7. This CDR3 is 15 amino acids long. Germline V gene lookup returns CDR1 ENHRY and CDR2 SYGVKD. CDR3 DNA: TGTGCCATCAGGGGGACTAGCGGGGGTTCGAGCGAGCAGTACTTC. Translating gives CAIRGTSGGSSEQYF.

The chain combines TRBV10-1 with TRBJ2-4; D is unclear. V lost 5 bases, J lost 0 bases, and 11 bases lay in between. The CDR3 is 15 residues long. The germline V gene has CDR1 WNHNN and CDR2 SYGVQD (reference sequence). CDR3 region: CASSPPPLAKNIQYF. DNA of the CDR3: TGCGCCAGCAGTCCACCCCCACTAGCCAAAAACATTCAGTACTTC.

The genes are TRBV5-1 and TRBJ1-1; D is possibly TRBD1 (6 bases). The CDR3 has 16 amino acids. V shed 4 bases and J shed 11 bases, with 27 bases lying between them. The V gene's germline CDR1 is SGHRS and CDR2 YFSETQ. In nucleotides, the CDR3 is TGCGCCAGCAGCCCTACTAGCACAGGGCTCCCGGGAGGGGCTTTCTTT. Amino acids: CASSPTSTGLPGGAFF.

The CDR3 region has the DNA TGTGCCAGCAGCGGGGGGGGCAATCAGCCCCAGCATTTT. Protein sequence: CASSGGGNQPQHF. The rearrangement uses TRBV9 and TRBJ1-5; a weak D match, TRBD1 (5 bases). Germline V gene lookup returns CDR1 SGDLS and CDR2 YYNGEE. Trimming shortened V by 3 bases and J by 2 bases, and 6 bases separated the two germline ends. CDR3 size: 13 residues. Using reference TRBV9 and TRBJ1-5 for the parts outside the CDR3, the full variable domain is DSGVTQTPKHLITATGQRVTLRCSPRSGDLSVYWYQQSLDQGLQFLIQYYNGEERAKGNILERFSAQQFPDLHSELNLSSLELGDSALYFCASSGGGNQPQHFGDGTRLSIL.

The sample holds one count of this clone. This chain links TRBV7-2 with TRBJ2-5, with 14 nucleotides matching TRBD2. This CDR3 is built from 15 residues. Trimming cost V 6 bases and J 3 bases; bases outside gene matches: 3. Germline V gene sequence: CDR1 SGHTA, CDR2 FQGNSA. In DNA, the CDR3 is TGTGCCAGCAGGCCGGGACTAGCGGGAGAAGAGACCCAGTACTTC. This encodes CASRPGLAGEETQYF.

The chain combines TRBV9 with TRBJ1-5; 8 positions agree with TRBD1. CDR1 is SGDLS and CDR2 is YYNGEE in the germline V gene. The V gene end was trimmed by 0 bases and the J gene end by 4 bases; junction bases not matched to a gene: 3. This CDR3 has 15 amino acids. The CDR3 region is CASSVGQGRNQPQHF. CDR3 in DNA: TGTGCCAGCAGCGTAGGACAGGGGAGGAATCAGCCCCAGCATTTT.